This TCR beta chain was sequenced in a study of CD8 T cells in Susac syndrome. An amount of RNA that ranged from roughly 0.5 to 1 ug was reverse transcribed with random hexamers. Coverage of TCR beta CDR3 amplification by immunoSEQ multiplex PCR extended to 54 Vbeta and 13 Jbeta. Each CDR3 protein gets one entry after TCRdb re-called the immunoSEQ multiplex PCR reads with MiXCR. The data show just over 150,000 distinct CDR3 sequences, around 95% seen once. High-throughput TCR beta sequencing covered peripheral CD8+ and CD4+ T cells. Per germline, CDR1 GTSNPN and CDR2 SVGIG (reference sequence). Trimming shortened V by 2 bases and J by 5 bases, and 9 bases separated the two germline ends. The CDR3 has 13 amino acids.

The receptor's source is a human donor with multiple sclerosis. The chain carries TRBV30 and TRBJ2-2; TRBD2 might be the D (6 bases). The sequencing input was CD8+ T cells from PBMCs. The DNA for the CDR3 is TGTGCCTGGAGTTTTGGGGGGACCGGGGAGCTGTTTTTT. Protein sequence: CAWSFGGTGELFF.